A selection of T cell receptor beta chains follows, all from one sample in a study of shared clonotypes between healthy human individuals. Produced via immunoSEQ multiplex PCR; TCRdb's table is partial and in-frame only. The table has about 680,000 clones, around 72% seen once. Input material: memory CD4+ T cells sorted from blood. The receptors were gathered from a woman in her thirties in good health. Each CDR3 is given with its conserved first and last residue. Each record gives: V gene, D gene, J gene, clone size, CDR3 protein, CDR3 DNA. D genes are given only for firm matches. Only some rows state a clone size, as once, few, many or a class for expanded clones.

V gene: TRBV19
D gene: .
J gene: TRBJ2-3
clone size: .
CDR3 protein: CASSPTGASTDTQYF
CDR3 DNA: TGTGCCAGTAGTCCAACTGGAGCTAGCACAGATACGCAGTATTTT

V gene: TRBV15
D gene: .
J gene: TRBJ2-4
clone size: .
CDR3 protein: CATSKPKGDGRNIQYF
CDR3 DNA: TGTGCCACCAGCAAGCCCAAGGGGGACGGGAGAAACATTCAGTACTTC

V gene: TRBV15
D gene: TRBD2
J gene: TRBJ2-1
clone size: .
CDR3 protein: CATSRQASGRAHEQFF
CDR3 DNA: TGTGCCACCAGCAGACAAGCTAGCGGGAGGGCCCATGAGCAGTTCTTC

V gene: TRBV7-8
D gene: TRBD1
J gene: TRBJ1-2
clone size: .
CDR3 protein: CASSSPGQGPSTSNYGYTF
CDR3 DNA: TGTGCCAGCAGTTCGCCGGGACAGGGGCCCAGTACTTCTAACTATGGCTACACCTTC

V gene: TRBV11-2
D gene: TRBD2
J gene: TRBJ2-3
clone size: .
CDR3 protein: CASSLATSGTDTQYF
CDR3 DNA: TGTGCCAGCAGCTTAGCGACTAGCGGCACAGATACGCAGTATTTT

V gene: TRBV7-8
D gene: TRBD1
J gene: TRBJ1-1
clone size: .
CDR3 protein: CASSPGAGQGSTEAFF
CDR3 DNA: TGTGCCAGCAGCCCGGGCGCGGGACAGGGAAGCACTGAAGCTTTCTTT

V gene: TRBV27
D gene: TRBD2
J gene: TRBJ2-1
clone size: .
CDR3 protein: CATKLARDYNEQFF
CDR3 DNA: TGTGCCACCAAACTAGCGCGAGACTACAATGAGCAGTTCTTC

V gene: TRBV29-1
D gene: .
J gene: TRBJ1-2
clone size: .
CDR3 protein: CSVEPPQGGYTF
CDR3 DNA: TGCAGCGTTGAACCGCCCCAGGGAGGCTACACCTTC

V gene: TRBV6-4
D gene: TRBD1
J gene: TRBJ1-2
clone size: .
CDR3 protein: CASSDGQGAYGYTF
CDR3 DNA: TGTGCCAGCAGTGACGGACAGGGTGCCTATGGCTACACCTTC

V gene: TRBV28
D gene: TRBD1
J gene: TRBJ1-2
clone size: .
CDR3 protein: CASSWTGMGYGYTF
CDR3 DNA: TGTGCCAGCAGTTGGACAGGGATGGGCTATGGCTACACCTTC

V gene: TRBV19
D gene: TRBD1
J gene: TRBJ1-4
clone size: .
CDR3 protein: CASDKKNRGQDEKLFF
CDR3 DNA: TGTGCCAGTGACAAGAAAAACAGGGGGCAAGACGAAAAACTGTTTTTT

V gene: TRBV2
D gene: .
J gene: TRBJ1-5
clone size: .
CDR3 protein: CASRRESNQPQHF
CDR3 DNA: TGTGCCAGCCGAAGGGAGAGCAATCAACCCCAGCATTTT

V gene: TRBV15
D gene: .
J gene: TRBJ1-2
clone size: .
CDR3 protein: CATSSPAAGRGYTF
CDR3 DNA: TGTGCCACCAGCAGCCCCGCAGCGGGTAGGGGCTACACCTTC

V gene: TRBV5-4
D gene: TRBD1
J gene: TRBJ1-1
clone size: .
CDR3 protein: CASSTGQGDTEAFF
CDR3 DNA: TGTGCCAGCAGCACCGGACAGGGGGACACTGAAGCTTTCTTT

V gene: TRBV27
D gene: .
J gene: TRBJ2-5
clone size: many
CDR3 protein: CASRPGTIGETQYF
CDR3 DNA: TGTGCCAGCAGACCAGGGACAATAGGGGAGACCCAGTACTTC

V gene: TRBV21-1
D gene: .
J gene: TRBJ2-7
clone size: .
CDR3 protein: CASRGTDRGGYEQYF
CDR3 DNA: TGTGCCAGCAGGGGGACCGACAGGGGAGGGTACGAGCAGTACTTC

V gene: TRBV6-6
D gene: TRBD2
J gene: TRBJ2-1
clone size: .
CDR3 protein: CASSYGQREFNEQFF
CDR3 DNA: TGTGCCAGCAGTTACGGCCAGCGGGAGTTCAATGAGCAGTTCTTC

V gene: TRBV15
D gene: TRBD2
J gene: TRBJ2-1
clone size: .
CDR3 protein: CATSGATSGRAQLRNNEQFF
CDR3 DNA: TGTGCCACCAGCGGGGCAACTAGCGGGAGGGCCCAGCTCCGGAACAATGAGCAGTTCTTC

V gene: TRBV27
D gene: .
J gene: TRBJ1-1
clone size: many
CDR3 protein: CASRSNTEAFF
CDR3 DNA: TGTGCCAGCAGGTCGAACACTGAAGCTTTCTTT

V gene: TRBV18
D gene: .
J gene: TRBJ2-6
clone size: .
CDR3 protein: CASSPVSGANVLTF
CDR3 DNA: TGTGCCAGCTCACCAGTCTCTGGGGCCAACGTCCTGACTTTC

V gene: TRBV6-6
D gene: .
J gene: TRBJ1-5
clone size: many
CDR3 protein: CASMDSGNQPQHF
CDR3 DNA: TGTGCCAGCATGGACAGCGGCAATCAGCCCCAGCATTTT

V gene: TRBV27
D gene: TRBD1
J gene: TRBJ2-7
clone size: .
CDR3 protein: CASSLDRASYEQYF
CDR3 DNA: TGTGCCAGCAGTTTAGACAGGGCCTCCTACGAGCAGTACTTC

V gene: TRBV10-2
D gene: .
J gene: TRBJ2-1
clone size: once
CDR3 protein: CASRGTAGEQFF
CDR3 DNA: TGCGCCAGCAGGGGGACGGCCGGCGAGCAGTTCTTC

V gene: TRBV28
D gene: .
J gene: TRBJ2-7
clone size: .
CDR3 protein: CASIPGRGRVSTYEQYF
CDR3 DNA: TGTGCCAGCATCCCGGGTCGGGGGAGAGTTTCCACCTACGAGCAGTACTTC

V gene: TRBV5-1
D gene: .
J gene: TRBJ2-7
clone size: .
CDR3 protein: CASSFSEGKSGEQYF
CDR3 DNA: TGCGCCAGCAGCTTTAGTGAGGGTAAATCAGGCGAGCAGTACTTC

V gene: TRBV4-1
D gene: .
J gene: TRBJ2-7
clone size: .
CDR3 protein: CASSQEWRISYEQYF
CDR3 DNA: TGCGCCAGCAGCCAAGAATGGAGGATTTCCTACGAGCAGTACTTC

V gene: TRBV15
D gene: TRBD1
J gene: TRBJ1-4
clone size: many
CDR3 protein: CATGQGWGNEKLFF
CDR3 DNA: TGTGCCACCGGACAGGGTTGGGGAAATGAAAAACTGTTTTTT